These 19 T cell receptor beta chains were sequenced from one sample in a study of CD8+ T cells in alopecia areata (dated by TCRdb to 2016 to 2019). Libraries were constructed by the immunoSEQ multiplex PCR assay. RNA was extracted from all samples and reverse transcribed into cDNA as template for TCR sequencing. TCRdb mirrors the immuneACCESS table, restricted to in-frame sequences. Some clones are absent from its copies; in checked studies, under half trace to an unresolved V gene, and the reason for the others is unknown. The sample includes around 120,000 clones, with 60% to 65% observed a single time. The ten biggest clones cover around 5.7% of the sample. Sample time point, as interpreted from the label and publication: about 4 weeks on oral tofacitinib. Sample treatment or condition, as interpreted from the label and publication: oral pan-JAK inhibitor, 5-10 mg twice daily. The sample here was CD4+ T cells sorted from blood, taken at week 4, from a patient treated with tofacitinib. These receptors originate from a human donor with alopecia areata.

The CDR3 region is CAWRLSGASTDTQYF. The CDR3 DNA is TGTGCCTGGAGGCTTTCAGGGGCTAGCACAGATACGCAGTATTTT. The V gene is TRBV30, the J gene TRBJ2-3, with D possibly matching TRBD1 (6 bases). Germline lookup yields CDR1 GTSNPN and CDR2 SVGIG (reference sequence). The CDR3 spans 15 residues. V was trimmed by 3 bases and J by 0 bases, leaving 13 bases between them.

The rearrangement joins TRBV7-2 to TRBJ1-1; D is ambiguous. V lost 5 bases and J 1 base, leaving 8 bases between the germline ends. CDR1 SGHTA and CDR2 FQGNSA come from the germline V gene. The CDR3 totals 13 residues. CDR3: CASSQDGNTEAFF. In DNA, the CDR3 is TGTGCCAGCAGCCAAGACGGGAACACTGAAGCTTTCTTT. Together with reference TRBV7-2 and TRBJ1-1, the CDR3 gives the full variable domain: GAGVSQSPSNKVTEKGKDVELRCDPISGHTALYWYRQSLGQGLEFLIYFQGNSAPDKSGLPSDRFSAERTGGSVSTLTIQRTQQEDSAVYLCASSQDGNTEAFFGQGTRLTVV.

This clone was counted a few times. The chain has TRBV12-5 and TRBJ2-1; unclear D gene. CDR1 and CDR2 from the germline V gene are LGHNT and FRNRAP. Trimming pared 1 base from V and 8 bases from J, leaving 9 bases between. This CDR3 has 13 amino acids. The CDR3 loop reads CASGLEWVDEQFF. The CDR3 DNA reads as TGTGCTAGTGGTTTGGAATGGGTCGATGAGCAGTTCTTC.

This rearrangement joins TRBV29-1 to TRBJ1-2, with D perhaps TRBD1 (6 bases). Deletions cut 4 bases from V and 4 bases from J, with 10 bases between. The CDR3 consists of 12 residues. Germline V gives CDR1 SQVTM, CDR2 ANQGSEA. The CDR3 nucleotides read TGCAGCGTTGTTTCCAGGGGCTATGGCTACACCTTC. This sequence encodes CSVVSRGYGYTF.

The J gene is TRBJ2-2, the V gene TRBV7-2, with D possibly being TRBD1 (5 bases). The CDR3 is made up of 14 amino acids. The V gene lost 1 base and the J gene lost 5 bases, with 8 bases spanning the gap. In germline, CDR1 is SGHTA, CDR2 FQGNSA. The CDR3 loop reads CASSLGRVTGELFF. Written as DNA, the CDR3 is TGTGCCAGCAGCTTAGGCAGGGTAACCGGGGAGCTGTTTTTT. Supplemented by reference TRBV7-2 and TRBJ2-2, the full variable domain reads GAGVSQSPSNKVTEKGKDVELRCDPISGHTALYWYRQSLGQGLEFLIYFQGNSAPDKSGLPSDRFSAERTGGSVSTLTIQRTQQEDSAVYLCASSLGRVTGELFFGEGSRLTVL.

This clone came up once. The CDR3 nucleotides read TGTGCCAGCAGCTTAAACCCGGGAGTAGAGACCCAGTACTTC. Its protein is CASSLNPGVETQYF. This chain joins TRBV7-9 and TRBJ2-5; a possible D gene is TRBD2 (6 bases). The ends were cut back, 2 bases at V and 4 bases at J, with 11 bases in the middle. This CDR3 is 14 amino acids long. CDR1 and CDR2 (germline): SEHNR, FQNEAQ (reference sequence).

Remarks on this clone: The junction and the germline gene differ at one end; a read error may be behind it. The CDR3 DNA reads TGTGCCAGCAGCATAACTAGCGGGCCGAATGAGCAGTTCTTC. Its protein product is CASSITSGPNEQFF. The genes are TRBV7-3 and TRBJ2-1, with 9 bases matching TRBD2. This CDR3 has 14 residues. Germline loops: CDR1 SGHTA, CDR2 FQGTGA.

This chain joins TRBV11-1 and TRBJ2-5, with 8 bases fitting TRBD1. This CDR3 has 13 amino acids. In germline, CDR1 is SGHAT, CDR2 FQDESV (reference sequence). J was trimmed by 4 bases and V by 5 bases; bases with no gene match: 3. The CDR3 reads CASSLDRGETQYF. In nucleotides, the CDR3 is TGTGCCAGCAGCCTCGACAGGGGAGAGACCCAGTACTTC.

V and J are TRBV7-2 and TRBJ2-1, with TRBD2 matching 8 bases. The germline gives CDR1 SGHTA, CDR2 FQGNSA. The CDR3 extends over 16 amino acids. Trimming removed 5 bases from V and 7 bases from J; junction bases left unmatched: 13. The DNA of the CDR3 is TGTGCCAGCAGCCCAAGGACTAGCCAGTACTGGAATGAGCAGTTCTTC. Translating it yields CASSPRTSQYWNEQFF.

The chain links TRBV6-1 to TRBJ1-2; D call uncertain. Germline V lookup: CDR1 MNHNS, CDR2 SASEGT. This CDR3 region has 14 residues. V lost 6 bases and J 7 bases, leaving 18 bases between the germline ends. The DNA of the CDR3 is TGTGCCAGCAGCCCGAGCGCCCCCGCAGGTGGCTACACCTTC. Encoded protein: CASSPSAPAGGYTF.

This clone appeared a single time. DNA of the CDR3: TGTGCCAGCAGCTTGTCCGGGGAGCTGTTTTTT. The encoded protein is CASSLSGELFF. This chain joins TRBV11-1 and TRBJ2-2, with D unresolved. The CDR3 contains 11 residues. V was pared by 3 bases and J by 6 bases, with 2 bases between. Germline lookup yields CDR1 SGHAT and CDR2 FQDESV (reference sequence).

To note about this clone: This sample also contains other DNA sequences that code for the same CDR3. The rearrangement uses TRBV11-2 and TRBJ1-2, with D unclear. V lost 1 base to trimming and J lost 0 bases, with 9 bases between them. CDR1 SGHAT and CDR2 FQNNGV come from the germline V gene. The CDR3 is 15 amino acids. In DNA form, the CDR3 reads TGTGCCAGCAGCTTAGTACAGACCACTAACTATGGCTACACCTTC. The encoded protein is CASSLVQTTNYGYTF.

The J gene is TRBJ1-1, the V gene TRBV15; D is undetermined. V was cut by 0 bases and J by 8 bases, with 4 bases left in between. CDR3 length: 11 amino acids. Germline V CDR1 and CDR2: LNHNV, YYDKDF (reference sequence). The CDR3 sequence: CATSRDDEAFF. The DNA for the CDR3 is TGTGCCACCAGCAGAGACGACGAAGCTTTCTTT.

The chain links TRBV4-3 to TRBJ2-7, with unresolved D. Trimming pared 5 bases from V and 3 bases from J, leaving 17 bases between. From germline, CDR1 is LGHNA and CDR2 YSLEER. This CDR3 has 15 amino acids. The CDR3 spells CASSTLPGLNYEQYF. CDR3 bases: TGCGCCAGCAGCACCCTACCCGGGCTGAACTACGAGCAGTACTTC.

This chain joins TRBV11-3 and TRBJ2-7; no definite D call. Germline loops: CDR1 SGHNT, CDR2 YENEEA. V was trimmed by 5 bases and J by 2 bases, leaving 10 bases between them. CDR3 length equals 13 residues. CDR3 coding DNA: TGTGCCAGCAGCCTCGGATCCGCCTACGAGCAGTACTTC. This encodes CASSLGSAYEQYF.

The rearrangement uses TRBV29-1 and TRBJ1-2; perhaps TRBD1 as D (5 bases). The CDR3 length is 12 residues. Trimming took off 6 bases at V and 5 bases at J, with 13 bases between the two ends. Germline values: CDR1 SQVTM, CDR2 ANQGSEA. CDR3 sequence: CSVATRQYGYTF. CDR3 nucleotide sequence: TGCAGCGTGGCGACACGACAGTATGGCTACACCTTC.

V and J are TRBV29-1 and TRBJ1-2, with a tentative D call TRBD1 (6 bases). The V end was cut by 4 bases, the J end by 4 bases, with 10 bases between. The CDR3 runs to 12 residues. In germline, CDR1 is SQVTM, CDR2 ANQGSEA. The CDR3 here is CSVVQGSYGYTF. The CDR3 bases are TGCAGCGTTGTGCAGGGGAGCTATGGCTACACCTTC.

This rearrangement joins TRBV5-1 to TRBJ1-2; D uncertain. CDR1 and CDR2 (germline): SGHRS, YFSETQ. V shed 0 bases and J shed 5 bases, with 8 bases lying between them. The CDR3 spans 13 residues. CDR3 region: CASSLDEVYGYTF. The DNA for the CDR3 is TGCGCCAGCAGCTTGGACGAAGTATATGGCTACACCTTC.

This clone was seen a few times. This rearrangement joins TRBV7-6 to TRBJ2-7; D not certain. V lost 2 bases and J 1 base, leaving 6 bases between the germline ends. Germline V gene data show CDR1 as SGHVS and CDR2 as FNYEAQ. CDR3 length: 13 amino acids. In nucleotides, the CDR3 is TGTGCCAGCAGCTTACCAGATTCCTACGAGCAGTACTTC. It yields the protein CASSLPDSYEQYF.